Shown below are 16 T cell receptor beta chains from a single sample sequenced in a study of blood T cell repertoires in COVID-19. Produced via immunoSEQ multiplex PCR; TCRdb's table is partial and in-frame only. The sample shows 140,000 to 150,000 clones, 88% of them seen only once. Sequencing used peripheral blood. The receptors derive from a human donor with COVID-19, enrolled during active disease. The donor label of this sample is uncertain.

The chain is built from TRBV6-5 and TRBJ2-7; 7 nucleotides line up with TRBD1. Germline CDR1 and CDR2: MNHEY and SVGAGI. Trimming at V came to 0 bases and at J to 0 bases, leaving 2 bases not matched to a gene. The CDR3 totals 15 residues. The CDR3 sequence: CASSYSTGSSYEQYF. CDR3 nucleotides: TGTGCCAGCAGTTACTCGACAGGGAGCTCCTACGAGCAGTACTTC.

V and J are TRBV5-1 and TRBJ1-2, with a weak D call TRBD1 (5 bases). V lost 4 bases, J lost 2 bases, and 15 bases lay in between. Germline-derived CDR1 and CDR2 are SGHRS and YFSETQ. The CDR3 totals 15 residues. CDR3 in DNA: TGCGCCAGCAGCCCCCTGGCGGGGGGGAACTATGGCTACACCTTC. It yields the protein CASSPLAGGNYGYTF.

This clone was recorded only once. Other DNA sequences from this sample encode an identical CDR3 as well. The chain links TRBV18 to TRBJ1-3; 7 bases fit TRBD1. Germline values: CDR1 KGHSH, CDR2 LQKENI. The V gene end was trimmed by 5 bases and the J gene end by 0 bases; junction bases not matched to a gene: 4. This CDR3 has 15 residues. The DNA of the CDR3 is TGTGCCAGCTCATCGGGACAGTCCTCTGGAAACACCATATATTTT. Amino acids: CASSSGQSSGNTIYF.

The chain joins TRBV18 to TRBJ1-1; 7 bases fit TRBD1. This CDR3 region has 16 residues. J was trimmed by 3 bases and V by 2 bases; bases with no gene match: 9. The germline V gene encodes CDR1 KGHSH and CDR2 LQKENI. Here the CDR3 reads CASSPLNTGVDTEAFF. The CDR3 nucleotides read TGTGCCAGCTCACCATTAAATACAGGGGTTGACACTGAAGCTTTCTTT.

As concerns this clone: One end of the junction varies from germline; a read error may be responsible. The rearrangement joins TRBV7-7 to TRBJ1-1, with D possibly matching TRBD1 (5 bases). Germline V gene data show CDR1 as SSHAT and CDR2 as FNYEAQ (reference sequence). The CDR3 contains 13 residues. For the CDR3, the DNA is TGTGCTAGCAGCGCCCAAGGGGACACTGAAGCTTTCTTT. This gives the protein CASSAQGDTEAFF. Full variable domain (missing parts from reference TRBV7-7 and TRBJ1-1): GAGVSQSPRYKVTKRGQDVTLRCDPISSHATLYWYQQALGQGPEFLTYFNYEAQPDKSGLPSDRFSAERPEGSISTLTIQRTEQRDSAMYRCASSAQGDTEAFFGQGTRLTVV.

The chain joins TRBV6-1 to TRBJ1-6; D remains ambiguous. Germline CDR1 and CDR2: MNHNS and SASEGT. Deletions cut 1 base from V and 7 bases from J, with 8 bases between. The CDR3 loop spans 14 amino acids. In DNA form, the CDR3 reads TGTGCCAGCAGTGAAGAGCCCCGAAATTCACCCCTCCACTTT. It specifies CASSEEPRNSPLHF.

This sequence joins TRBV5-4 and TRBJ1-1; a weak D match, TRBD1 (5 bases). Germline assignment: CDR1 SGHNT and CDR2 YYREEE (reference sequence). This CDR3 has 15 residues. Trimming pared 4 bases from V and 1 base from J, leaving 14 bases between. The CDR3 coding sequence is TGTGCCAGCAGCAGATTCGGCCAGGGGAACACTGAAGCTTTCTTT. Translating it yields CASSRFGQGNTEAFF.

The chain combines TRBV18 with TRBJ1-1; D call uncertain. This CDR3 spans 16 amino acids. Germline-derived CDR1 and CDR2 are KGHSH and LQKENI. V was trimmed by 0 bases and J by 6 bases, leaving 17 bases between them. The CDR3 protein is CASSPPSQPGMAEAFF. In DNA form, the CDR3 reads TGTGCCAGCTCACCACCGTCTCAACCCGGGATGGCTGAAGCTTTCTTT.

The chain links TRBV5-1 to TRBJ1-1; D possibly corresponds to TRBD1 (6 bases). V was pared by 6 bases and J by 1 base, with 13 bases between. CDR1 is SGHRS, CDR2 YFSETQ, per germline. This CDR3 has 14 residues. CDR3 sequence reads: CASNPTGTNTEAFF. DNA of the CDR3: TGCGCCAGCAACCCCACAGGGACGAACACTGAAGCTTTCTTT.

The rearrangement links TRBV6-1 to TRBJ1-4; D is unclear. CDR3 length equals 15 residues. The V gene's germline CDR1 is MNHNS and CDR2 SASEGT. Trimming took off 1 base at V and 8 bases at J, with 14 bases between the two ends. The CDR3 sequence is CASSEDVRRSEKLFF. The CDR3 region has the DNA TGTGCCAGCAGTGAAGATGTGCGGAGGTCCGAAAAACTGTTTTTT.

Remarks on this clone: At the DNA level, this CDR3 is encoded by other sequences in the same sample as well. The rearrangement uses TRBV5-1 and TRBJ1-3; tentatively, D is TRBD1 (5 bases). The CDR3 contains 14 residues. Germline lookup yields CDR1 SGHRS and CDR2 YFSETQ. With 0 bases removed from V and 4 bases from J, the gap between germline ends came to 8 bases. The CDR3 sequence is CASSLGGSGNTIYF. In nucleotides, the CDR3 is TGCGCCAGCAGCTTGGGGGGCTCCGGAAACACCATATATTTT.

This chain uses TRBV25-1 with TRBJ1-1; tentative D call: TRBD1 (6 bases). This CDR3 has 14 residues. Between the trimmed V and J ends, which lost 1 base and 4 bases, there was a span of 10 bases. CDR1 and CDR2 from the germline V gene are MGHDK and SYGVNS. The CDR3 reads CASSELDSSTEAFF. CDR3 coding DNA: TGTGCCAGCAGTGAATTGGACAGCAGCACTGAAGCTTTCTTT.

The J gene is TRBJ2-6, the V gene TRBV7-3, with D perhaps matching TRBD1 (6 bases). The germline V and J ends were trimmed by 5 bases and 1 base, with 12 bases remaining between them. CDR1 is SGHTA, CDR2 FQGTGA, per germline. The CDR3 runs 16 residues. This CDR3 reads CASSPVQGSGANVLTF. CDR3 nucleotide sequence: TGTGCCAGCAGCCCCGTACAGGGATCTGGGGCCAACGTCCTGACTTTC.

The chain uses TRBV5-1 and TRBJ2-3; TRBD1 matches at 7 bases. CDR1 is SGHRS and CDR2 is YFSETQ in the germline V gene. Losses at the gene ends were 0 bases for V and 4 bases for J; bases not matched to a gene: 2. The CDR3 runs to 14 residues. This CDR3 reads CASSLEGAADTQYF. CDR3 nucleotide sequence: TGCGCCAGCAGCTTGGAGGGGGCGGCAGATACGCAGTATTTT.

The chain is built from TRBV27 and TRBJ2-4, with D perhaps matching TRBD1 (6 bases). With 6 bases removed from V and 5 bases from J, the gap between germline ends came to 14 bases. This CDR3 is built from 14 residues. The germline V gene has CDR1 MNHEY and CDR2 SMNVEV (reference sequence). The CDR3 region has the DNA TGTGCCAGCAGGGCAGGGGTTAGGCAAAACATTCAGTACTTC. It is translated as CASRAGVRQNIQYF.

The chain links TRBV5-1 to TRBJ1-1, with 11 bases identical to TRBD1. Germline assignment: CDR1 SGHRS and CDR2 YFSETQ. This CDR3 is built from 16 residues. The trim removed 3 bases at V and 3 bases at J, leaving 7 bases unmatched. CDR3 amino acids: CASSSAGTGGDTEAFF. CDR3 nucleotide sequence: TGCGCCAGCAGCTCAGCGGGGACAGGGGGGGACACTGAAGCTTTCTTT. The complete variable domain, with remaining parts taken from reference TRBV5-1 and TRBJ1-1, reads KAGVTQTPRYLIKTRGQQVTLSCSPISGHRSVSWYQQTPGQGLQFLFEYFSETQRNKGNFPGRFSGRQFSNSRSEMNVSTLELGDSALYLCASSSAGTGGDTEAFFGQGTRLTVV.